These T cell receptor beta chains were read from a single sample in a study of beta chain features in type 1 diabetes. The method was immunoSEQ multiplex PCR; TCRdb's version includes in-frame clones alone and lacks a portion of them. The repertoire holds 200,000 to 300,000 clones, under 70% seen once, with approximately 0.05% in the top ten. Sequencing used naive CD4+ T cells from blood. These receptors all stem from a man aged 30 to 39 in good health. The CDR3 runs from the conserved cysteine through the conserved F or W. Fields, in order: V gene, J gene, clone size, D gene, CDR3 DNA, CDR3 protein. A D gene is named only where the DNA matches it firmly. Not all rows give a size; the values are once, few, many and, for expanded clones, a class.

TRBV29-1,TRBJ1-3,NA,NA,TGCAGCGTTGAGAACGGGACGCCAAAAAACACCATATATTTT,CSVENGTPKNTIYF
TRBV9,TRBJ2-3,NA,TRBD2,TGTGCCAGCAGCCCCGGGACTAGCGGGACCAGGGATACGCAGTATTTT,CASSPGTSGTRDTQYF
TRBV29-1,TRBJ1-1,NA,NA,TGCAGCGTTGAATTGGTCACCCCGGCCACTGAAGCTTTCTTT,CSVELVTPATEAFF
TRBV18,TRBJ2-1,NA,NA,TGTGCCAGCTCTCGAATTAAAGATGAGCAGTTCTTC,CASSRIKDEQFF
TRBV4-2,TRBJ2-3,NA,NA,TGTGCCAGCAGCCAAAGAGATACGCAGTATTTT,CASSQRDTQYF
TRBV29-1,TRBJ1-5,NA,NA,TGCAGCGTGGCAGGGATCAATCAGCCCCAGCATTTT,CSVAGINQPQHF
TRBV29-1,TRBJ1-1,NA,NA,TGCAGCGCCCGGGGCGCGGGGACTGAAGCTTTCTTT,CSARGAGTEAFF
TRBV7-8,TRBJ2-3,NA,NA,TGTGCCAGCAGCTACCGTCAGCCAGGGTCGCTAGCAGATACGCAGTATTTT,CASSYRQPGSLADTQYF
TRBV29-1,TRBJ2-7,NA,TRBD1,TGCAGCGTTTCCCCGGGACAGGGGGCCTACGAGCAGTACTTC,CSVSPGQGAYEQYF
TRBV7-9,TRBJ2-2,NA,NA,TGTGCCAGCAGCCAGGAACCGGGCACCGGGGAGCTGTTTTTT,CASSQEPGTGELFF
TRBV6-6,TRBJ2-7,NA,NA,TGTGCCAGCAGTCAGGACAGCTACGAGCAGTACTTC,CASSQDSYEQYF
TRBV29-1,TRBJ1-2,NA,NA,TGCAGCGTTGATTTTCTGAACGGCTACACCTTC,CSVDFLNGYTF
TRBV7-8,TRBJ2-5,NA,NA,TGTGCCAGCAGCTTAGTGGAGACCCAGTACTTC,CASSLVETQYF
TRBV30,TRBJ2-3,NA,NA,TGTGCCTGGAAGGGAGCTGGAGATACGCAGTATTTT,CAWKGAGDTQYF
TRBV30,TRBJ2-1,NA,NA,TGTGCCTGGAGTTTCTTGCTTGAGCAGTTCTTC,CAWSFLLEQFF
TRBV7-9,TRBJ2-7,NA,NA,TGTGCCAGCAGCTTAGAAGTCTACGAGCAGTACTTC,CASSLEVYEQYF
TRBV29-1,TRBJ2-1,NA,NA,TGCAGCGTAGGGGGGAACAATGAGCAGTTCTTC,CSVGGNNEQFF
TRBV9,TRBJ2-2,NA,NA,TGTGCCAGCGGAGGGCCGACCGGGGAGCTGTTTTTT,CASGGPTGELFF
TRBV29-1,TRBJ2-3,few,NA,TGCAGCGCCACCGGACAGTATACAGATACGCAGTATTTT,CSATGQYTDTQYF
TRBV13,TRBJ2-1,NA,TRBD2,TGTGCCAGCAGCAGCCTACGGACTAGCGGGAGTATATACAATGAGCAGTTCTTC,CASSSLRTSGSIYNEQFF
TRBV23-1,TRBJ1-4,few,NA,TGCGCCAGCCTACTTAGTCCAGGGAGTTGGAATGAAAAACTGTTTTTT,CASLLSPGSWNEKLFF
TRBV29-1,TRBJ2-1,few,NA,TGCAGCGGGAGACTATCCCTCAATGAGCAGTTCTTC,CSGRLSLNEQFF
TRBV5-1,TRBJ2-3,NA,TRBD2,TGCGCCAGCAGCCTGGGGCTAGCGGGGAGCACAGATACGCAGTATTTT,CASSLGLAGSTDTQYF
TRBV7-9,TRBJ2-3,NA,TRBD1,TGTGCCAGCAGCTCACGGGACAGGGCAGATACGCAGTATTTT,CASSSRDRADTQYF
TRBV5-1,TRBJ2-2,NA,NA,TGCGCCAGCAGCTTGGCAGGGGTTGGCGGGGAGCTGTTTTTT,CASSLAGVGGELFF
TRBV1,TRBJ1-1,NA,NA,TGCACCCTCCGGGGAGTCCCTAAGACAGGGTCCGGCACTGAAGCTTTCTTT,CTLRGVPKTGSGTEAFF
TRBV7-2,TRBJ2-1,NA,NA,TGTGCCAGCAGCTTAAACGGGAGTAGGGAAAAGTTCTTC,CASSLNGSREKFF
TRBV7-8,TRBJ2-1,NA,TRBD1,TGTGCCAGCAGCTTCAACAGGGGGAATGAGCAGTTCTTC,CASSFNRGNEQFF
TRBV14,TRBJ2-6,NA,NA,TGTGCCAGCAGCCTCCGGACGGCCCAGTCCAACGTCCTGACTTTC,CASSLRTAQSNVLTF
TRBV6-6,TRBJ1-2,NA,NA,TGTGCCAGCAGAGACAGCGGAGGCACTAACTATGGCTACACCTTC,CASRDSGGTNYGYTF
TRBV4-2,TRBJ2-7,NA,NA,TGTGCCAGCAGCCAAGATTCCGGGGCAGGGATTGGGGGCGAGCAGTACTTC,CASSQDSGAGIGGEQYF
TRBV6-4,TRBJ2-1,NA,NA,TGTGCCAGCAGTGAGGAGCCTGGGAATGAGCAGTTCTTC,CASSEEPGNEQFF
TRBV30,TRBJ1-1,NA,NA,TGTGCCTGGAGTGCAGCTGAAGCTTTCTTT,CAWSAAEAFF
TRBV6-5,TRBJ2-2,NA,NA,TGTGCCAGCAGTTACTCTGGCGCGGAGCTGTTTTTT,CASSYSGAELFF
TRBV6-6,TRBJ2-1,few,NA,TGTGCCAGCAGGGGCGGGCCGCACTCCTACAATGAGCAGTTCTTC,CASRGGPHSYNEQFF
TRBV23-1,TRBJ1-5,NA,NA,TGCGCCAGCAGTCAAAGTCTACAGGGAAATAGCAATCAGCCCCAGCATTTT,CASSQSLQGNSNQPQHF
TRBV30,TRBJ2-1,few,TRBD2,TGTGCCTCAACTAGCGCTTCCTACAATGAGCAGTTCTTC,CASTSASYNEQFF
TRBV30,TRBJ2-2,NA,TRBD2,TGTGCCTGGAGTGTACTAGCGGGGGTGGCCGGGGAGCTGTTTTTT,CAWSVLAGVAGELFF
TRBV14,TRBJ2-5,NA,TRBD1,TGTGCCAGCAGCGACCTCGGGACAGTACAAGAGACCCAGTACTTC,CASSDLGTVQETQYF
TRBV29-1,TRBJ1-2,few,NA,TGCAGCGTTGGAGGCGATCGGAGCTACACCTTC,CSVGGDRSYTF
TRBV5-1,TRBJ2-1,few,NA,TGCGCCAGCAGCTTGAATCTGGCGTCGGGTGAGCAGTTCTTC,CASSLNLASGEQFF
TRBV30,TRBJ1-4,few,NA,TGTGCCTGGAGTCCATCACACCAGGCGAGAAATGAAAAACTGTTTTTT,CAWSPSHQARNEKLFF
TRBV29-1,TRBJ2-1,NA,NA,TGCAGTACTAGGGGTAGCTCCTACAATGAGCAGTTCTTC,CSTRGSSYNEQFF
TRBV15,TRBJ2-3,once,NA,TGTGCCACCAGCAGAGTGAGGGGAGAGGTGACAGATACGCAGTATTTT,CATSRVRGEVTDTQYF
TRBV29-1,TRBJ2-1,NA,NA,TGCAGCGTTGATTCAGGGTATGAGCAGTTCTTC,CSVDSGYEQFF
TRBV2,TRBJ2-1,NA,NA,TGTGCCAGCAGTGAAGCGACTAAGGACAATGAGCAGTTCTTC,CASSEATKDNEQFF
TRBV20-1,TRBJ2-7,NA,NA,TGCAGTGCCCTCACTAGCTACGAGCAGTACTTC,CSALTSYEQYF
TRBV4-3,TRBJ2-5,NA,NA,TGCGCCAGCAGCCAGGAGACCCAGTACTTC,CASSQETQYF
TRBV5-1,TRBJ2-5,NA,NA,TGCGCCAGCAGCTTAGGCAGCGGTCCGGCAGAGACCCAGTACTTC,CASSLGSGPAETQYF
TRBV28,TRBJ2-7,NA,NA,TGTGCCAGCAGCCGGACCTACGAGCAGTACTTC,CASSRTYEQYF
TRBV7-2,TRBJ1-6,NA,TRBD1,TGTGCCAGCAGCTTTTCACAGGGGGCGGCGAGCTCACCCCTCCACTTT,CASSFSQGAASSPLHF